This T cell receptor (beta chain) was identified during a study of blood T cells in healthy people across ages. CDR3 length: 15 residues. Trimming took off 8 bases at V and 1 base at J, with 15 bases between the two ends. The germline V gene has CDR1 MDHEN and CDR2 SYDVKM. Primed by a sample-barcoded 5' primer and a J-beta primer mix, a second PCR proceeded for about 6 to 12 cycles. TCRdb reprocessed the 5' RACE reads via MiXCR and lists one record per CDR3 protein. The profile shows 1 million or so distinct CDR3 sequences, 45% of them singletons. All donors came from Russia, were Caucasian and healthy, and spanned ages about 6 to 90. About this clonotype: The antigen is unknown.

Study conclusions and caveats: Long-lived donors exceeded aged donors in naive CD4+ cells and diversity. CMV status of donors was not determined, possibly confounding expanded clonotype changes.

The sequencing input was blood. The origin of this receptor is a woman aged 55-69 years in good health. V is TRBV28 and J is TRBJ2-1; D is tentatively TRBD1 or TRBD2 (6 bases each). The CDR3 loop is CASRGRDTSYNEQFF. The CDR3 nucleotides read TGTGCCAGCCGTGGGCGGGACACGTCCTACAATGAGCAGTTCTTC.